These T cell receptor beta chains were read from a single sample in a study of post-analysis software for immune sequencing data. TCRdb re-called the PCR reads through MiXCR, storing one row per CDR3 protein. The top ten hold under 15% of the sample, which has about 400,000 distinct CDR3 sequences, approximately 38% seen once. The sequenced sample was blood. These receptors all stem from a girl between 10 and 17 years old with multiple sclerosis. CDR3s include the opening cysteine and the closing phenylalanine or tryptophan. D genes are given only for firm matches. Clone size is shown for a subset of rows, as once, few, many or a class of expanded clone.

d_call j_call clone_size v_call cdr3_nt cdr3_aa
NA TRBJ2-1 few TRBV27 TGTGCCACCTCTGCTGTTTGGGAGGATGAGCAGTTCTTC CATSAVWEDEQFF
NA TRBJ2-5 NA TRBV5-1 TGCGCCAGCAGCTTGGGTCAGATCCAAGAGACCCAGTACTTC CASSLGQIQETQYF
NA TRBJ2-1 NA TRBV7-2 TGTGCCAGCAGCTTAAGTTTAGGATACGAGAACAATGAGCAGTTCTTC CASSLSLGYENNEQFF
TRBD1 TRBJ1-3 NA TRBV6-2/TRBV6-3 TGTGCCAGCAGTTCCCCGGGACAGAGGCTCCGCTCTGGAAACACCATATATTTT CASSSPGQRLRSGNTIYF
TRBD1 TRBJ2-5 few TRBV7-9 TGTGCCAGCAGTTCAACGACCGGGACAGGGGGCCCTTGGGAGCAGTACTTC CASSSTTGTGGPWEQYF
NA TRBJ2-7 NA TRBV7-9 TGTGCCAGCAGCATGGACAACTCCTACGAGCAGTACTTC CASSMDNSYEQYF
NA TRBJ1-1 NA TRBV5-1 TGCGCCAGCAGCTTCCAACGCGACACTGAAGCTTTCTTT CASSFQRDTEAFF
TRBD2 TRBJ2-7 few TRBV4-1 TGCGCCAGCAGCCAAGATCTGGGGAGGGCCTACGAGCAGTACTTC CASSQDLGRAYEQYF
NA TRBJ1-5 once TRBV10-3 TGTGCCTCCTGGGGGGGTAACCAGCCCCAGCATTTT CASWGGNQPQHF
TRBD1 TRBJ1-3 NA TRBV7-2 TGTGCCAGCAGCCCCGACGGGACAGGGCTTTTGGGTGGAAACACCATATATTTT CASSPDGTGLLGGNTIYF
NA TRBJ2-3 NA TRBV13 TGTGCCAGCAGCTTTTACCTAGATACGCAGTATTTT CASSFYLDTQYF
TRBD1 TRBJ2-1 many TRBV7-3 TGTGCCAGCAGCTTAAATTTCGGACAGGGGGCTGAGCAGTTCTTC CASSLNFGQGAEQFF
NA TRBJ2-6 many TRBV7-2 TGTGCCAGCAGCTCATCCTCTGGGGCCAACGTCCTGACTTTC CASSSSSGANVLTF
TRBD2 TRBJ2-1 many TRBV6-5 TGTGCCAGCAGTTACTCGATAAGTTTCGCGGGGGGCTACAATGAGCAGTTCTTC CASSYSISFAGGYNEQFF
TRBD2 TRBJ2-7 NA TRBV20-1 TGCAGTGCTGGGACTAGCGGGGGACCCTACGAGCAGTACTTC CSAGTSGGPYEQYF
NA TRBJ1-2 few TRBV20-1 TGCAGTGGGGGATGGGGGCTTTATGGCTACACCTTC CSGGWGLYGYTF
NA TRBJ1-6 few TRBV5-1 TGCGCCAGCAGCTTGGATCTGGGGGTTATCGATTCACCCCTCCACTTT CASSLDLGVIDSPLHF
NA TRBJ2-3 NA TRBV6-2/TRBV6-3 TGTGCCAGCAGTTACGTTGGGGAAGATACGCAGTATTTT CASSYVGEDTQYF
NA TRBJ2-6 NA TRBV4-1 TGCGCCAGCAGCCAGGACTTAGGTCCCTCTGGGGCCAACGTCCTGACTTTC CASSQDLGPSGANVLTF
NA TRBJ1-5 NA TRBV6-6 TGTGCCAGCAGTATCCTTAGTAGCAATCAGCCCCAGCATTTT CASSILSSNQPQHF
NA TRBJ2-3 NA TRBV7-9 TGTGCCAGCAGCCCAGAGGGGTACACAGATACGCAGTATTTT CASSPEGYTDTQYF
TRBD1 TRBJ1-5 NA TRBV2 TGTGCCAGCAGTGAACCGACAGGGGGGCAGCATTTT CASSEPTGGQHF
NA TRBJ2-3 many TRBV12-3/TRBV12-4 TGTGCCAGCACCCTGGGGCTAAGCACAGATACGCAGTATTTT CASTLGLSTDTQYF
NA TRBJ2-7 few TRBV5-1 TGCGCCAGCAAAGACGGAGGATGGGGCTCCTACGAGCAGTACTTC CASKDGGWGSYEQYF
TRBD2 TRBJ2-1 NA TRBV14 TGTGCCAGCAGCCCAGGGACTAGCGTACGCAATGAGCAGTTCTTC CASSPGTSVRNEQFF
NA TRBJ1-2 NA TRBV28 TGTGCCAGCAGTTGGAACTATGGCTACACCTTC CASSWNYGYTF